This T cell receptor (beta chain) was obtained from a study of CD8 T cells in cerebrospinal fluid in Alzheimer's disease. Study overall: CSF T cell clonal expansion was assessed by plate-based nested PCR and droplet-based sequencing. Study results and caveats: In mild cognitive impairment or Alzheimer's disease, the biggest CSF clone made up more TCRs than in controls.

Live CSF cells were sorted with a live/dead marker for droplet-based sequencing. This clonotype is deemed medium-sized by its frequency. No antigen is known for it. The CDR3 length is 12 residues. The germline V gene encodes CDR1 MNHNY and CDR2 SVGAGI (reference sequence). TCRdb reprocessed the 10x single-cell sequencing reads and keeps a single row for each CDR3 protein, giving no DNA. This sample's table reports more than 1,000 distinct CDR3 sequences. The J gene is TRBJ1-1, the V gene TRBV6-6; the TCRdb call, TRBD1, lacks DNA for checking. This receptor was obtained from a human donor with Parkinson's disease. The specimen was cerebrospinal fluid. This CDR3 reads CASRPDRGRAFF.